The text below deals with one T cell receptor beta chain. The target of this receptor is not known. The junction and the germline gene differ at one end; a read error may be behind it. TCRbeta CDR3 regions were amplified from genomic DNA by means of the immunoSEQ Assay, a bias-controlled multiplex PCR. As for how the authors treated the data: Within the assay, amplification of reference gene primers was used to estimate how many nucleated cells each sample contained. Sequence reads were collapsed and filtered to measure the absolute abundance of every unique TCRbeta CDR3 rearrangement. Productive Simpson clonality was computed per sample as the square root of Simpson's diversity index over productive rearrangements. In its TCRdb copy, this immuneACCESS table keeps in-frame sequences only and misses some clones. Where compared with another copy, unresolved V genes explain less than half of these, and the others have no known cause. The V and J calls and clone size were taken over from that table, and D and trimming were inferred from the DNA. For this sample there are under 250,000 clones; roughly 86% appear just once. Roughly 12% of the sample is held by the ten biggest clonotypes.

The data derive from a study of blood T cell repertoires in COVID-19 (dated by TCRdb to 2019 to 2021). With regard to the full study: Samples covering the acute and convalescent phases of COVID-19 were provided by collaborators in the United States, Italy and Spain. The material from the prospective study consisted of cDNA or gDNA derived from T cells, B-cell-depleted T cells, or PBMCs. The dataset comprised deeply sampled blood TCRbeta repertoires from subjects exposed to, actively infected with, or recovered from COVID-19. A freely available public database, intended as a resource for researchers studying the immune response to SARS-CoV-2, is where the repertoires were released. Samples came from the ongoing ImmuneRACE study (first 160 participants) plus 1,254 subjects from 6 global collaborators. The sample metadata nearly always contained a de-identified subject ID, COVID-19 status, age in years and sex. Where available, HLA class I and class II types were obtained from metadata supplied by the sample provider rather than from assay-based typing. Overall study outcomes, separate from this receptor: Clinical and demographic metadata were provided uncurated, with the amount varying by source and participant.

The CDR1 and CDR2 encoded by the germline V gene (reference sequence) are SEHNR and FQNEAQ. The CDR3 contains 12 residues, cysteine and phenylalanine counted. CDR3 DNA only is kept here, 36 bases in frame from base 1. The collaborating institutions used their own protocols to collect whole blood in K2EDTA tubes. For TCRbeta analysis, collaborators shipped samples in one of three forms: frozen whole blood, isolated PBMCs, or DNA extracted from either of those sample types. The V gene is TRBV7-9 and the J gene is TRBJ1-3, with 8 bases in between that match TRBD1. Sample: peripheral blood. The clonotype originates from a man at least 80 years old with acute or convalescent COVID-19. The nucleotides are TGTGCCAGCAGCCCCGTAATCCCGGGACAGGACTTT. It specifies CASSPVIPGQDF. Where the CDR3 stops, the reference TRBV7-9 and TRBJ1-3 genes take over; the full variable domain is DTGVSQNPRHKITKRGQNVTFRCDPISEHNRLYWYRQTLGQGPEFLTYFQNEAQLEKSRLLSDRFSAERPKGSFSTLEIQRTEQGDSAMYLCASSPVIPGQDFGEGSWLTVV.